This T cell receptor beta chain was identified in a study of T cell repertoires in cytomegalovirus infection. Study as a whole: Well-studied HLA-B-restricted epitopes and recently identified HLA-C-restricted epitopes of CMV were both used in the study. Shared public TCR beta signatures pointed to both CMV infection and a matching HLA type.

Trimming took 10 bases from V and 0 from J, leaving 15 bases between them. Germline-derived CDR1 and CDR2 are SNHLY and FYNNEI. This CDR3 has 15 amino acids. TCRdb independently ran MiXCR on the reads; one entry per CDR3 protein. The sample includes roughly 920,000 distinct CDR3 sequences, less than 35% of them seen just once. Comment on this clonotype: No antigen is known for it.

General observations from the study: The ex vivo response showed dominance by HLA-C-restricted CMV-specific TCR beta clonotypes. Identification of carriers of CMV plus the relevant HLA was achieved through cumulative public TCR beta family frequency.

The sequence was collected from a human donor in good health (CMV status not recorded). Some clones in this sample may be carry-over from other donors' samples. The sample in question was cultured CD8+ T cells from PBMCs, obtained from culture after CMV antigen stimulation. The chain couples TRBV2 to TRBJ1-4; D remains ambiguous. This chain's CDR3 is CATSGVYATNEKLFF. CDR3 sequence (DNA): TGTGCCACAAGCGGGGTCTATGCAACTAATGAAAAACTGTTTTTT.